Presented here are 4 T cell receptor beta chains from one specimen sequenced in a study of blood T cells in healthy people across ages. Combining a sample-barcoded 5' primer with a J-beta primer mix, a second PCR ran for about 7 to 11 cycles. TCRdb reprocessed the 5' RACE reads with MiXCR, giving one entry per CDR3 protein. In the table there are over a million distinct CDR3 sequences, 59% of which are singletons. The sequenced material came from blood. These receptors originate from a young man in good health.

The sample holds a few counts of this clonotype. The chain carries TRBV29-1 and TRBJ2-1; 9 positions agree with TRBD2. Germline values: CDR1 SQVTM, CDR2 ANQGSEA. The CDR3 is made up of 16 amino acids. V trimming: 8 bases; J trimming: 6 bases; junction bases outside the gene matches: 17. For the CDR3, the DNA is TGCAGCTTGAGTAGGGGGGCTAGCGGGAAGGGCAATGAGCAGTTCTTC. Its translation is CSLSRGASGKGNEQFF.

This clonotype was observed a few times. The chain joins TRBV4-2 to TRBJ2-1; tentative D call: TRBD2 (5 bases). CDR1 is LGHNA, CDR2 YNFKEQ, per germline. This CDR3 region has 14 residues. The V gene lost 1 base and the J gene lost 9 bases, with 13 bases spanning the gap. The CDR3: CASSQGGSVGEQFF. The DNA of the CDR3 is TGTGCCAGCAGCCAAGGTGGTAGCGTGGGTGAGCAGTTCTTC.

This clonotype has more than one count but fewer than ten. The CDR3: CASSFPRGHEQFF. Written as DNA, the CDR3 is TGTGCCAGCAGCTTCCCCAGGGGCCATGAGCAGTTCTTC. The chain has TRBV7-8 and TRBJ2-1; TRBD1 might be the D (6 bases). The germline V gene has CDR1 SGHVS and CDR2 FQNEAQ. The CDR3 is 13 residues long. V was clipped by 3 bases and J by 8 bases, with 11 bases between them.

This clonotype was detected a few times. The chain has TRBV2 and TRBJ2-5; TRBD2 agrees at 8 bases. The CDR3 is 15 residues long. The junction had 13 bases not matched to a gene; V was cut back by 8 bases and J by 5 bases. Germline-derived CDR1 and CDR2 are SNHLY and FYNNEI. The CDR3 spells CASCREGLETETQYF. Here the CDR3 DNA reads TGTGCCAGCTGTCGGGAGGGACTCGAGACCGAGACCCAGTACTTC.